This T cell receptor (beta chain) was documented in a study of breast tumors, draining lymph nodes, adjacent tissues. This clonotype appeared many times. The CDR3 consists of 13 residues. Between the trimmed V and J ends, which lost 5 bases and 3 bases, there was a span of 11 bases. Per the germline V gene, CDR1 is LNHDA and CDR2 is SQIVND (reference sequence). The lymph nodes were axillary draining lymph nodes from breast cancer patients. Using its own MiXCR run on the multiplex PCR reads, TCRdb lists one record per CDR3 protein. The data hold about 80,000 distinct CDR3 sequences, with around 20% observed a single time.

This chain connects TRBV19 to TRBJ2-7; D could derive from TRBD1 or TRBD2 (5 bases each). This TCR came from a female donor with breast cancer. Some clones in this sample may be carry-over from other donors' samples. The sample taken for sequencing was axillary lymph node tissue. CDR3 in DNA: TGTGCCAGTAGTGTCCGGGACGGCTACGAGCAGTACTTC. Translated, it gives CASSVRDGYEQYF.